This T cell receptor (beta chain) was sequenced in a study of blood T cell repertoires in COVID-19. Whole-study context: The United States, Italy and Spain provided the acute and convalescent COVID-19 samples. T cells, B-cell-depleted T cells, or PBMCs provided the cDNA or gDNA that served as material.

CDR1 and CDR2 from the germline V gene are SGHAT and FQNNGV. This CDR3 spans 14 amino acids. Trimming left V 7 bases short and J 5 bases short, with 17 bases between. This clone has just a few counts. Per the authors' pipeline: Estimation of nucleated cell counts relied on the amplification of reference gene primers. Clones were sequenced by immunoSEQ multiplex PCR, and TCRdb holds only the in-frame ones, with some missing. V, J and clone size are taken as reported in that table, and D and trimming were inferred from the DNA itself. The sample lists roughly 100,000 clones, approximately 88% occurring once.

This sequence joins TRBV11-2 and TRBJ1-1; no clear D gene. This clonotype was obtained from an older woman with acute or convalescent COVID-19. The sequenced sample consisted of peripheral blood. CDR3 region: CASIPGEVETEAFF. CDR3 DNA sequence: TGTGCCAGCATCCCTGGAGAGGTGGAGACTGAAGCTTTCTTT.